This T cell receptor (beta chain) emerged from a study of blood T cell repertoires in COVID-19. V was pared by 2 bases and J by 3 bases, with 2 bases of the junction left unmatched. Germline V CDR1 and CDR2: MNHNS, SASEGT. This CDR3 is 15 amino acids long. As processed by the authors: Estimation of nucleated cell counts was performed using reference gene primer amplification. Repertoires were generated with immunoSEQ multiplex PCR, while TCRdb's copy carries only in-frame clones and drops some. Clone size and V and J calls were adopted from that table, with D and trimming inferred from the DNA. The sample records about 200,000 clones, just over 85% being singletons.

J is TRBJ2-5 and V is TRBV6-1, with 11 positions matching TRBD2. This sequence was found in a man aged 50 to 59 with acute or convalescent COVID-19. Material for sequencing was peripheral blood. CDR3: CASSETSGGKETQYF. The CDR3 DNA reads as TGTGCCAGCAGTGAAACTAGCGGGGGTAAAGAGACCCAGTACTTC.